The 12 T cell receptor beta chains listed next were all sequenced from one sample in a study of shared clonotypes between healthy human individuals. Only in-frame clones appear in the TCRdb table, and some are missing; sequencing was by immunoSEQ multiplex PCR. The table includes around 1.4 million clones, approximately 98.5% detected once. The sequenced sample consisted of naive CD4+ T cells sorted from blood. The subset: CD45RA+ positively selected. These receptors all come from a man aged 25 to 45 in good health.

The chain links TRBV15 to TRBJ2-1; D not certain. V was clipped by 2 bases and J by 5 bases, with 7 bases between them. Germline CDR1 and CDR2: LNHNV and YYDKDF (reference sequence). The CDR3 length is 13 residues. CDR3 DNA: TGTGCCACCAGCAGACCCGGTAACAATGAGCAGTTCTTC. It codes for CATSRPGNNEQFF.

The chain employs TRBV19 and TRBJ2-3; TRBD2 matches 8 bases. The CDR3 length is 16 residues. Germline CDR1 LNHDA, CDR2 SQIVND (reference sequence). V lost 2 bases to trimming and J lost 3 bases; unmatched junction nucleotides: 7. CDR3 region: CASSIRGGLRTDTQYF. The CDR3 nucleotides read TGTGCCAGTAGTATACGGGGGGGACTAAGGACAGATACGCAGTATTTT.

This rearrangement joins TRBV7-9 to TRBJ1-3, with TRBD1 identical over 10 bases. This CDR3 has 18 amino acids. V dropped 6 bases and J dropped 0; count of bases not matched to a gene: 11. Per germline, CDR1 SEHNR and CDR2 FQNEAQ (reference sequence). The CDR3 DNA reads TGTGCCAGCAGTATCCTGACAGGGGGCCCCTTCTCTGGAAACACCATATATTTT. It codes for CASSILTGGPFSGNTIYF.

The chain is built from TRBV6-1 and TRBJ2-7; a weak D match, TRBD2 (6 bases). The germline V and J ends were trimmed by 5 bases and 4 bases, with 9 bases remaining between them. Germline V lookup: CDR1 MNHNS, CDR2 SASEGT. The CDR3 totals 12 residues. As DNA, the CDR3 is TGTGCCAGCAGTCCCCTAGCGTACGAGCAGTACTTC. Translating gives CASSPLAYEQYF.

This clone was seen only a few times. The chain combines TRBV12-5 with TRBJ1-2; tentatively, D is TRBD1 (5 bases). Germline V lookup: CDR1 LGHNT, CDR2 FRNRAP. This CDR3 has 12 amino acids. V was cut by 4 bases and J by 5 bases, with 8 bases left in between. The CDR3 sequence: CASGSGTYGYTF. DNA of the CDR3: TGTGCTAGTGGTTCCGGGACGTATGGCTACACCTTC.

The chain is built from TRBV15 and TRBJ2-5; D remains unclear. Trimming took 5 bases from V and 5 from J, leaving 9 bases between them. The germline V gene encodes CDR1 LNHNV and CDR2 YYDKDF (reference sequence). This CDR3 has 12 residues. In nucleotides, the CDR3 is TGTGCCACCAGCCCTGGGTCCGAGACCCAGTACTTC. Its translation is CATSPGSETQYF.

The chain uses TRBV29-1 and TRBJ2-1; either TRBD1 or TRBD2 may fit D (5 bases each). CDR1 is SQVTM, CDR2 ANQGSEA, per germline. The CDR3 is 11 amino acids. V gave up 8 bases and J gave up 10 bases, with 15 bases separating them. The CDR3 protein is CSPRERDEQFF. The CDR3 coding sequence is TGCAGCCCCCGAGAGAGGGACGAGCAGTTCTTC.

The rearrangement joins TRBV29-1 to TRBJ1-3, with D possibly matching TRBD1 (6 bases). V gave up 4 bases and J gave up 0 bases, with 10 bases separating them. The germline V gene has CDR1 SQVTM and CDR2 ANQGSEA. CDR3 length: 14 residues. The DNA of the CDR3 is TGCAGCGTTGGGACAGCGATCTCTGGAAACACCATATATTTT. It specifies CSVGTAISGNTIYF. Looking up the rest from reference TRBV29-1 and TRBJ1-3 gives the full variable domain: SAVISQKPSRDICQRGTSLTIQCQVDSQVTMMFWYRQQPGQSLTLIATANQGSEATYESGFVIDKFPISRPNLTFSTLTVSNMSPEDSSIYLCSVGTAISGNTIYFGEGSWLTVV.

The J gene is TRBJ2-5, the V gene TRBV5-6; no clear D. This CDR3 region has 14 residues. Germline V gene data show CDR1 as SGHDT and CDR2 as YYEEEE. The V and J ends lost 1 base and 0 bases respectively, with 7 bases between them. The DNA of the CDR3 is TGTGCCAGCAGCTTGTGGTCATACCAAGAGACCCAGTACTTC. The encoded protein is CASSLWSYQETQYF.

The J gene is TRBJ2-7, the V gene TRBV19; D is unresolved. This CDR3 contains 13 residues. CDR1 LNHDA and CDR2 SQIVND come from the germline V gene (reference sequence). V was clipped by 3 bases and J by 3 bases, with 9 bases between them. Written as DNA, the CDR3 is TGTGCCAGTAGTATTGACAACGACTACGAGCAGTACTTC. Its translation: CASSIDNDYEQYF.

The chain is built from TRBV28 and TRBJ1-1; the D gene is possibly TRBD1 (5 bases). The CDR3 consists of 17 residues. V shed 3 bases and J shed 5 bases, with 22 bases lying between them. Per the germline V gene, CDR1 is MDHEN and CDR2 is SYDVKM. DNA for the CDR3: TGTGCCAGCAGTTTCCGGGGGAAGGGGCCCCTAGGGACTGAAGCTTTCTTT. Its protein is CASSFRGKGPLGTEAFF. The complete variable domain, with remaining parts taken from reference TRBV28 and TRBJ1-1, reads DVKVTQSSRYLVKRTGEKVFLECVQDMDHENMFWYRQDPGLGLRLIYFSYDVKMKEKGDIPEGYSVSREKKERFSLILESASTNQTSMYLCASSFRGKGPLGTEAFFGQGTRLTVV.

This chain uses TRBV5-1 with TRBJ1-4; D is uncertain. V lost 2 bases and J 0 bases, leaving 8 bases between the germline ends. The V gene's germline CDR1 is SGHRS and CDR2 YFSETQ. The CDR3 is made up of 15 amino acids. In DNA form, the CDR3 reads TGCGCCAGCAGCTTATCGTGGGCAACTAATGAAAAACTGTTTTTT. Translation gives CASSLSWATNEKLFF.